Listed below are T cell receptor beta chains from one sample, sequenced in a study of OX40 agonist ivuxolimab in advanced cancers. The method was immunoSEQ multiplex PCR; TCRdb's version includes in-frame clones alone and lacks a portion of them. The sample includes 60,000 to 80,000 clones, 70% to 80% of them seen just once. The material was CD4+ or CD8+ T cells sorted from blood, obtained in a trial of the OX40 agonist ivuxolimab. The origin of the receptors is an adult with an advanced solid tumor such as melanoma, head and neck, liver or kidney cancer. Both conserved end residues are part of each CDR3. D genes are given only for firm matches. Expanded clones get a size class; other rows say once, few or many, or leave the size out.

cdr3_nt,cdr3_aa,v_call,j_call,d_call,clone_size
TGTGCCAGCAGCCCTCTAAGGGACACCGGGGAGCTGTTTTTT,CASSPLRDTGELFF,TRBV28,TRBJ2-2,NA,few
TGTGCCAGCAGCCAAGACACTAGCGGTGCTGGTGAGCAGTTCTTC,CASSQDTSGAGEQFF,TRBV14,TRBJ2-1,TRBD2,NA
TGCGCCAGCAGCCAAGATCGGGGGACCCGAGCCTACGAGCAGTACTTC,CASSQDRGTRAYEQYF,TRBV4-3,TRBJ2-7,NA,NA
TGTGCCAGCAGCCAAGGATTAAGCGGGAGCTCCTACGAGCAGTACTTC,CASSQGLSGSSYEQYF,TRBV4-2,TRBJ2-7,TRBD2,NA
TGTGCCAGCAGCTTGAAGGGGACTTCCAATGAGCAGTTCTTC,CASSLKGTSNEQFF,TRBV5-6,TRBJ2-1,NA,once
TGTGCTAGTGGTTTGCGGACAGGGGGCTTCTACGAGCAGTACTTC,CASGLRTGGFYEQYF,TRBV12-5,TRBJ2-7,TRBD1,few
TGTGCTAGTGCCCCCGCGGGTTATGGCTACACCTTC,CASAPAGYGYTF,TRBV12-5,TRBJ1-2,NA,NA
TGTGCCAGCAGGGTCGCAGGCTATAGGATGAACACTGAAGCTTTCTTT,CASRVAGYRMNTEAFF,TRBV27,TRBJ1-1,NA,NA
TGTGCCAGCAGCGTAGAAGGGGGTAGGGAGCAGTTCTTC,CASSVEGGREQFF,TRBV9,TRBJ2-1,NA,NA
TGCGCCAGCAGCCAAAGGACAGGGGGAGACTATGGCTACACCTTC,CASSQRTGGDYGYTF,TRBV4-1,TRBJ1-2,TRBD1,NA
TGTGCCAGCAGCCCGACAGGGGCTTTCACAGATACGCAGTATTTT,CASSPTGAFTDTQYF,TRBV6-4,TRBJ2-3,TRBD1,NA
TGTGCCAGCTCACCACTTGGCCAGGGACCTGAAGCTTTCTTT,CASSPLGQGPEAFF,TRBV18,TRBJ1-1,NA,NA
TGTGCCTCCGGGACAGGGGATAACTATGGCTACACCTTC,CASGTGDNYGYTF,TRBV6-5,TRBJ1-2,TRBD1,NA
TGTGCCAGCAGTCAGGGGACTAGCGGGGCTAGCACAGATACGCAGTATTTT,CASSQGTSGASTDTQYF,TRBV27,TRBJ2-3,TRBD2,NA
TGTGCTAGTGCCACCAACTACGAGCAGTACTTC,CASATNYEQYF,TRBV12-5,TRBJ2-7,NA,NA
TGTGCCAGCTCACCACCTGGACGGAGCTCTGGAAACACCATATATTTT,CASSPPGRSSGNTIYF,TRBV18,TRBJ1-3,NA,NA
TGCAGCGTGGGGGGCTGGGGACGGTCTAACAATGAGCAGTTCTTC,CSVGGWGRSNNEQFF,TRBV29-1,TRBJ2-1,NA,NA
TGTGCCAGCAGCCCTGTTCGGACAGAGAATGGCTACACCTTC,CASSPVRTENGYTF,TRBV11-2,TRBJ1-2,NA,NA
TGTGCCAGCGACAGGGGGCGTCAAGAAGCGGAGTATGAGCAGTTCTTC,CASDRGRQEAEYEQFF,TRBV9,TRBJ2-1,TRBD1,NA
TGTGCCAGCAGACTCTCGGGACTTGAACAGCCCCAGCATTTT,CASRLSGLEQPQHF,TRBV6-1,TRBJ1-5,NA,once
TGTGCCAGCAGCCAAGGAGGGGTTCCGGAAGCCGGGGAGCTGTTTTTT,CASSQGGVPEAGELFF,TRBV4-2,TRBJ2-2,NA,NA
TGTGCCAGTAGTGACAGGTCCCTCACAGATACGCAGTATTTT,CASSDRSLTDTQYF,TRBV19,TRBJ2-3,NA,NA
TGTGCCAGCAGTTTAGCCGGGACAGTAGATGGAAACACCATATATTTT,CASSLAGTVDGNTIYF,TRBV28,TRBJ1-3,TRBD1,NA
TGTGCCAGCAGCTTGGCCGGGGACTTGGGGTACAATGAGCAGTTCTTC,CASSLAGDLGYNEQFF,TRBV5-6,TRBJ2-1,NA,few
TGTGCCAGCAGCGTAGCGGAAGGGCTAACAAAGAACACCGGGGAGCTGTTTTTT,CASSVAEGLTKNTGELFF,TRBV9,TRBJ2-2,NA,NA
TGTGCCAGCAGCAAAGCGACGGGTATACTGACTAGCGGGAGGGCCCCTTGTCCCTACGAGCAGTACTTC,CASSKATGILTSGRAPCPYEQYF,TRBV21-1,TRBJ2-7,NA,NA
TGTGCCAGCTCAGACGCCGGGACATTGAACACTGAAGCTTTCTTT,CASSDAGTLNTEAFF,TRBV18,TRBJ1-1,NA,NA
TGTGCCAGCAGTTTTATGGGACAGGGGGATGAGACCCAGTACTTC,CASSFMGQGDETQYF,TRBV28,TRBJ2-5,TRBD1,NA
TGTGCCAGCAGCTTGATTGGCGCTGAAGCTTTCTTT,CASSLIGAEAFF,TRBV5-5,TRBJ1-1,NA,NA
TGTGCCAGCAGTGACGGTCTTGGCACCGGGGAGCTGTTTTTT,CASSDGLGTGELFF,TRBV6-4,TRBJ2-2,NA,NA
TGTGCCAGCAGCTTAAAGGACAGGGCCTACGAGCAGTACTTC,CASSLKDRAYEQYF,TRBV7-6,TRBJ2-7,TRBD1,NA
TGCGCCAGCAGGTTGACAGGGGGTTACGAGCAGTACTTC,CASRLTGGYEQYF,TRBV5-1,TRBJ2-7,TRBD1,NA
TGCGCCAGCACCCCGGGGGACTCCTCCTACAATGAGCAGTTCTTC,CASTPGDSSYNEQFF,TRBV5-1,TRBJ2-1,NA,few
TGTGCCAGCAGCTTGGAAAAGGGGCAGTACACCGGGGAGCTGTTTTTT,CASSLEKGQYTGELFF,TRBV5-5,TRBJ2-2,NA,few
TGTGCCAGCAGTATCGCCCAAAGCAATCAGCCCCAGCATTTT,CASSIAQSNQPQHF,TRBV6-6,TRBJ1-5,NA,NA